The 31 T cell receptor beta chains presented below share a single source sample, sequenced in a study of cytomegalovirus exposure and HLA in healthy donors (dated by TCRdb to 2016 to 2017). Library construction relied on the immunoSEQ multiplex PCR assay. For the multiplex PCR, a mixture combining 60 forward primers for TCR Vbeta segments and 13 reverse primers for TCR Jbeta segments was used. This immuneACCESS table, as held by TCRdb, lists in-frame sequences with V and J called but not all clones. Of the missing ones, under half trace to an unresolved V gene in checked studies; the others have no known cause. The sample table holds more than 65,000 clones, of which 79% were seen once. 22% of the sample goes to the ten largest clones. Sequenced material: PBMCs. Receptor source: a woman aged 40-49 years in good health and CMV-seropositive.

The chain recombines TRBV9 with TRBJ2-4; weak D call: TRBD2 (5 bases). The V gene's germline CDR1 is SGDLS and CDR2 YYNGEE. This CDR3 spans 13 amino acids. Trimming took 4 bases from V and 5 from J, leaving 10 bases between them. The CDR3 reads CASSTGIQNIQYF. In DNA form, the CDR3 reads TGTGCCAGCAGCACCGGGATACAAAACATTCAGTACTTC.

This chain joins TRBV5-6 and TRBJ2-7, with TRBD2 matching 8 bases. Per germline, CDR1 SGHDT and CDR2 YYEEEE. This CDR3 comprises 16 residues. V dropped 2 bases and J dropped 1; count of bases not matched to a gene: 8. The CDR3 protein is CASSLAGAGNSYEQYF. CDR3 bases: TGTGCCAGCAGCTTAGCGGGAGCTGGAAATTCCTACGAGCAGTACTTC.

The V call is TRBV5-1, the J call TRBJ2-7; the D gene is possibly TRBD2 (7 bases). This CDR3 is built from 13 residues. Germline assignment: CDR1 SGHRS and CDR2 YFSETQ. V dropped 5 bases and J dropped 5 bases, with 14 bases sitting between them. DNA of the CDR3: TGCGCCAGCAGTAGAGGGGGGGGCCACGAGCAGTACTTC. Its translation: CASSRGGGHEQYF.

This clone was seen a handful of times. The V and J genes are TRBV6-1 and TRBJ1-1, with 7 bases that match TRBD1. CDR3 length equals 11 residues. V lost 3 bases to trimming and J lost 11 bases; unmatched junction nucleotides: 3. In germline, CDR1 is MNHNS, CDR2 SASEGT. The CDR3 reads CASSDGTAAFF. The CDR3 coding sequence is TGTGCCAGCAGTGATGGGACAGCCGCTTTCTTT.

This clone was seen only a few times. One end of the junction varies from germline; a read error may be responsible. The chain carries TRBV19 and TRBJ1-5; D is undetermined. This CDR3 region has 14 residues. The germline V gene encodes CDR1 LNHDA and CDR2 SQIVND (reference sequence). DNA for the CDR3: TGTGCCAGTAGTATTGTAGGGAGTACTCAGCCCCAGAATTTT. This codes for CASSIVGSTQPQNF. The full variable domain, in which reference TRBV19 and TRBJ1-5 provide the parts outside the CDR3, is DGGITQSPKYLFRKEGQNVTLSCEQNLNHDAMYWYRQDPGQGLRLIYYSQIVNDFQKGDIAEGYSVSREKKESFPLTVTSAQKNPTAFYLCASSIVGSTQPQNFGDGTRLSIL.

J is TRBJ2-1 and V is TRBV5-6; perhaps TRBD1 as D (6 bases). V lost 4 bases and J lost 15, with 17 bases in between. The CDR3 sequence is 12 residues long. Per germline, CDR1 SGHDT and CDR2 YYEEEE. The CDR3 DNA reads TGTGCCAGCAGCACCTTCAGGGGTACACTGTTCTTC. Residues: CASSTFRGTLFF.

CDR3 region: CAWSVGQGSNQPQHF. The DNA for the CDR3 is TGTGCCTGGAGTGTAGGGCAGGGCAGCAATCAGCCCCAGCATTTT. The chain employs TRBV30 and TRBJ1-5; a weak D match, TRBD1 (5 bases). V gave up 0 bases and J gave up 1 base, with 10 bases separating them. In germline, CDR1 is GTSNPN, CDR2 SVGIG (reference sequence). The CDR3 is 15 amino acids.

CDR3 DNA: TGCGCCAGCAGCCCGCGGGAGGGCCGTACAGATACGCAGTATTTT. Protein product: CASSPREGRTDTQYF. This sequence joins TRBV4-1 and TRBJ2-3; 9 positions match TRBD2. V shed 4 bases, J shed 3 bases, and the junction held 5 bases outside the gene matches. The CDR3 runs 15 residues. CDR1 MGHRA and CDR2 YSYEKL come from the germline V gene.

The chain joins TRBV29-1 to TRBJ2-1; TRBD2 agrees at 11 bases. V was clipped by 4 bases and J by 6 bases; unmatched bases: 5. Germline V gene data show CDR1 as SQVTM and CDR2 as ANQGSEA. The CDR3 is 14 amino acids. CDR3 sequence (DNA): TGCAGCGTTGTTAGCGGGGGGGTCAGCAATGAGCAGTTCTTC. It yields the protein CSVVSGGVSNEQFF.

The CDR3 DNA reads TGTGCCAGCAGCATAGACAGGGATTATGACCAGCCCCAGCATTTT. It specifies CASSIDRDYDQPQHF. The chain couples TRBV7-9 to TRBJ1-5; 7 bases line up with TRBD1. In germline, CDR1 is SEHNR, CDR2 FQNEAQ (reference sequence). Trimming took 5 bases from V and 7 from J; bases not matched to a gene: 11. CDR3 length equals 15 residues.

This chain joins TRBV5-4 and TRBJ2-7; tentatively, D is TRBD2 (5 bases). Germline lookup yields CDR1 SGHNT and CDR2 YYREEE (reference sequence). The V end was cut by 4 bases, the J end by 0 bases, with 14 bases between. The CDR3 runs to 15 residues. The CDR3 loop reads CASSPSGLLSYEQYF. Here the CDR3 DNA reads TGTGCCAGCAGCCCCTCCGGACTCCTCTCCTACGAGCAGTACTTC.

The chain recombines TRBV5-1 with TRBJ1-1, with a tentative D call TRBD1 (6 bases). Trimming left V 3 bases short and J 6 bases short, with 24 bases between. Germline lookup yields CDR1 SGHRS and CDR2 YFSETQ. The CDR3 is 17 amino acids. The CDR3 protein is CASSSQTGTKSSAEAFF. In DNA, the CDR3 is TGCGCCAGCAGCTCTCAAACCGGGACAAAGTCATCCGCTGAAGCTTTCTTT.

This clone has a single count. For the CDR3, the DNA is TGTGCCAGCAGCACGCACAGGGTTAGCTATGAAAAACTGTTTTTT. Translated, it gives CASSTHRVSYEKLFF. V is TRBV7-8 and J is TRBJ1-4; TRBD1 is a possible D gene (6 bases). Per germline, CDR1 SGHVS and CDR2 FQNEAQ. V lost 5 bases and J 6 bases, leaving 16 bases between the germline ends. The length of the CDR3 is 15 residues.

This clone appeared a single time. V usage is TRBV25-1 and J usage is TRBJ1-1, with 9 bases identical to TRBD1. Losses at the gene ends were 6 bases for V and 5 bases for J; bases not matched to a gene: 13. The CDR3 is made up of 16 amino acids. CDR1 is MGHDK and CDR2 is SYGVNS in the germline V gene. The CDR3 coding sequence is TGTGCCAGCAGAAGACAGGGGGATAGGGTGGGGACTGAAGCTTTCTTT. Amino acids: CASRRQGDRVGTEAFF.

The V gene is TRBV4-1, the J gene TRBJ2-6; a weak D match, TRBD1 (6 bases). The CDR3 spans 17 residues. The germline V and J ends were trimmed by 7 bases and 4 bases, with 20 bases remaining between them. Germline V gene data show CDR1 as MGHRA and CDR2 as YSYEKL. The CDR3 spells CASNHPLDRSGANVLTF. The CDR3 coding sequence is TGCGCCAGCAACCATCCTCTTGACAGGTCCGGGGCCAACGTCCTGACTTTC.

This clone was picked up one time. V usage is TRBV7-7 and J usage is TRBJ2-5; D perhaps matches TRBD2 (6 bases). Germline V gene lookup returns CDR1 SSHAT and CDR2 FNYEAQ (reference sequence). The ends were cut back, 2 bases at V and 5 bases at J, with 21 bases in the middle. This CDR3 contains 17 residues. CDR3 sequence: CASSLSGMISGSETQYF. CDR3 in DNA: TGTGCCAGCAGCTTATCGGGGATGATTAGCGGTTCGGAGACCCAGTACTTC.

The V call is TRBV6-1, the J call TRBJ2-3, with 8 nucleotides matching TRBD2. This CDR3 has 16 residues. The trim removed 2 bases at V and 4 bases at J, leaving 8 bases unmatched. In germline, CDR1 is MNHNS, CDR2 SASEGT. The CDR3 sequence is CASSESSGRGADTQYF. The CDR3 DNA reads as TGTGCCAGCAGTGAAAGTTCGGGGCGGGGGGCAGATACGCAGTATTTT.

The gene calls are TRBV5-6 and TRBJ2-7; the D gene is possibly TRBD2 (6 bases). The CDR3 length is 12 residues. V was cut by 4 bases and J by 4 bases, with 9 bases left in between. Germline CDR1 SGHDT, CDR2 YYEEEE. DNA for the CDR3: TGTGCCAGCAGCGCGGGACTTTACGAGCAGTACTTC. Its translation: CASSAGLYEQYF. The whole variable domain, remainder taken from reference TRBV5-6 and TRBJ2-7, is DAGVTQSPTHLIKTRGQQVTLRCSPKSGHDTVSWYQQALGQGPQFIFQYYEEEERQRGNFPDRFSGHQFPNYSSELNVNALLLGDSALYLCASSAGLYEQYFGPGTRLTVT.

V usage is TRBV6-1 and J usage is TRBJ1-2; weak D call: TRBD1 (6 bases). The CDR3 has 12 residues. Trimming pared 8 bases from V and 13 bases from J, leaving 20 bases between. CDR1 is MNHNS and CDR2 is SASEGT in the germline V gene. The CDR3 sequence is CASGHLQGQATF. As DNA, the CDR3 is TGTGCCAGCGGTCATTTACAGGGTCAGGCCACCTTC.

V is TRBV2 and J is TRBJ2-1; D is unresolved. This CDR3 has 14 amino acids. V lost 7 bases and J lost 4, with 14 bases in between. Germline V CDR1 and CDR2: SNHLY, FYNNEI. The CDR3 DNA is TGTGCCAGCACCGGAAGAGACAATTACAATGAGCAGTTCTTC. It specifies CASTGRDNYNEQFF.

This clone appeared once. The chain couples TRBV2 to TRBJ2-1, with TRBD2 matching 16 bases. The CDR3 has 18 residues. Germline trimming cut 2 bases from V and 8 bases from J; bases unmatched to any gene: 9. Per the germline V gene, CDR1 is SNHLY and CDR2 is FYNNEI. The CDR3 DNA sequence: TGTGCCAGCAGTGAACTAAGCGGGACTAGCGGGAGGGCAGATGAGCAGTTCTTC. It specifies CASSELSGTSGRADEQFF.

The V gene is TRBV5-1, the J gene TRBJ2-5; the D gene is possibly TRBD1 (5 bases). The CDR3 is made up of 14 amino acids. CDR1 and CDR2 (germline): SGHRS, YFSETQ. V lost 5 bases to trimming and J lost 0 bases, with 11 bases between them. The chain's CDR3 is CASSTQGNQETQYF. The CDR3 bases are TGCGCCAGCAGTACTCAGGGAAACCAAGAGACCCAGTACTTC.

The chain uses TRBV5-1 and TRBJ2-7; maybe TRBD1 (6 bases). This CDR3 contains 17 residues. The V gene lost 1 base and the J gene lost 4 bases, with 21 bases spanning the gap. CDR1 and CDR2 from the germline V gene are SGHRS and YFSETQ. The CDR3 DNA sequence: TGCGCCAGCAGCTTGATAGGGACAACATCAGCGAAGTACGAGCAGTACTTC. Its translation is CASSLIGTTSAKYEQYF.

The chain employs TRBV6-1 and TRBJ1-6; a possible D gene is TRBD1 (6 bases). The CDR3 covers 15 residues. Looked up from germline, CDR1 is MNHNS and CDR2 is SASEGT. The V end lost 8 bases, the J end lost 5 bases, and 16 bases lay between the germline ends. This CDR3 is CASLQTGPHNSPLHF. CDR3 nucleotides: TGTGCCAGCCTTCAGACAGGTCCCCATAATTCACCCCTCCACTTT.

This clone was seen more than once but under ten times. This chain links TRBV6-5 with TRBJ1-1; D is unclear. CDR1 is MNHEY, CDR2 SVGAGI, per germline. CDR3 length equals 11 residues. V was shortened by 6 bases and J by 5 bases, with 7 bases between the two germline ends. CDR3 DNA: TGTGCCAGCAGCGGTTTTACTGAAGCTTTCTTT. Translation: CASSGFTEAFF.

CDR3 sequence reads: CASSELKGIGELFF. The DNA of the CDR3 is TGTGCCAGCAGTGAATTAAAGGGGATCGGGGAGCTGTTTTTT. The chain has TRBV2 and TRBJ2-2, with D perhaps matching TRBD1 (5 bases). Trimming removed 2 bases at V and 7 bases at J, with 11 bases between. This CDR3 region has 14 residues. Per germline, CDR1 SNHLY and CDR2 FYNNEI.

The J gene is TRBJ2-1, the V gene TRBV19; 9 positions match TRBD2. Germline CDR1 reads LNHDA; CDR2 reads SQIVND (reference sequence). The CDR3 totals 15 residues. V shed 2 bases and J 8 bases; nucleotides not matched to a gene: 7. CDR3 residues: CASSIQAGGRHEQFF. The CDR3 DNA reads TGTGCCAGTAGTATACAAGCGGGGGGCAGGCATGAGCAGTTCTTC.

The chain combines TRBV18 with TRBJ2-3, with 12 positions matching TRBD2. The CDR3 extends over 16 amino acids. From germline, CDR1 is KGHSH and CDR2 LQKENI. After removal of 3 bases from V and 0 bases from J, the junction contained 1 base not matched to a gene. The CDR3 DNA sequence: TGTGCCAGCTCACCGACTAGCGGGAGTAGCACAGATACGCAGTATTTT. It is translated as CASSPTSGSSTDTQYF.

In this sample, this clone turned up once. This chain uses TRBV28 with TRBJ2-2; 8 bases match TRBD1. The CDR3 extends over 16 amino acids. The V gene end was trimmed by 4 bases and the J gene end by 4 bases; junction bases not matched to a gene: 8. The germline V gene encodes CDR1 MDHEN and CDR2 SYDVKM. Written as DNA, the CDR3 is TGTGCCAGCAGTTCGGACAGGGCAGGACGCACCGGGGAGCTGTTTTTT. Its translation is CASSSDRAGRTGELFF.

This sequence joins TRBV4-1 and TRBJ1-2; 9 bases line up with TRBD1. Germline values: CDR1 MGHRA, CDR2 YSYEKL. CDR3 length: 16 residues. The junction had 11 bases not matched to a gene; V was cut back by 2 bases and J by 7 bases. The CDR3 DNA reads as TGCGCCAGCAGCCAACTTGGGAGGGGACAGGGTGCTGGCTACACCTTC. This encodes CASSQLGRGQGAGYTF.

The chain uses TRBV6-1 and TRBJ1-5; D gene unclear. The germline CDR1 and CDR2 sequences are MNHNS and SASEGT. CDR3 size: 15 residues. V was trimmed by 6 bases and J by 4 bases, leaving 16 bases between them. DNA of the CDR3: TGTGCCAGCAGCGAACCGGGAGCAACGAATCAGCCCCAGCATTTT. This codes for CASSEPGATNQPQHF.